The subject of this entry is one T cell receptor beta chain. As yet, its antigen is unknown. This table comes from immunoSEQ multiplex PCR, and its TCRdb copy is limited to in-frame clones, with some not included. The sample consists of 100,000 to 150,000 clones, roughly 86% of them appearing once. The data are from a study of T cell responses to AZD1222 COVID-19 vaccine. Whole-study results and caveats: Regions left unmutated in variants are reportedly the target of nearly half of spike-specific TCRs. Only five to seven individuals given AZD1222 were seropositive at baseline. Donor demographics were predominantly white British with a female majority; clonal diversity may be underestimated.

CDR1 is SGHRS and CDR2 is YFSETQ in the germline V gene. V lost 0 bases and J lost 1, with 11 bases in between. CDR3 length: 16 residues. The receptor's source is an adult who received the AZD1222 COVID-19 vaccine. The source material was peripheral blood, sampled 28 days after the second AZD1222 dose. This chain uses TRBV5-1 with TRBJ2-1; a possible D gene is TRBD2 (6 bases). CDR3 coding DNA: TGCGCCAGCAGCTTGGCCTGGGGACTTTCCTACAATGAGCAGTTCTTC. It yields the protein CASSLAWGLSYNEQFF. The full variable domain, rest sourced from reference TRBV5-1 and TRBJ2-1, is KAGVTQTPRYLIKTRGQQVTLSCSPISGHRSVSWYQQTPGQGLQFLFEYFSETQRNKGNFPGRFSGRQFSNSRSEMNVSTLELGDSALYLCASSLAWGLSYNEQFFGPGTRLTVL.